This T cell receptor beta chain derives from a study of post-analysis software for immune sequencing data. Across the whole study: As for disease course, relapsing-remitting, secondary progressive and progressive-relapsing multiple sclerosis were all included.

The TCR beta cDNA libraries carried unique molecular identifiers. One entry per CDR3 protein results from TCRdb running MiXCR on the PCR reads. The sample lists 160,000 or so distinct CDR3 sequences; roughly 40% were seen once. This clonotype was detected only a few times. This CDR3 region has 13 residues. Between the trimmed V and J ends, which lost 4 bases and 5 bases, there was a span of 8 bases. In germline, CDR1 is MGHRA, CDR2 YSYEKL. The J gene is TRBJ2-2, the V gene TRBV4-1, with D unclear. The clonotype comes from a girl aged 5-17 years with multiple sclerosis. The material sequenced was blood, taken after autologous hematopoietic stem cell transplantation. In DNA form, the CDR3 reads TGCGCCAGCAGCCGAACAGAGACCGGGGAGCTGTTTTTT. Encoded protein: CASSRTETGELFF.